Listed here are 21 T cell receptor beta chains from one sample, sequenced in a study of regulatory T cells in long-lasting Graves disease. Arm-PCR of CDR3 regions with iRepertoire HTBI primers generated TCR beta libraries. TCRdb re-called the multiplex PCR reads through MiXCR, storing one row per CDR3 protein. This sample carries 380,000 or so distinct CDR3 sequences, around 15% of them seen once, and the ten largest clones take 20%. The time point: newly diagnosed GD, antithyroid drugs for less than 3 months. Researchers made the TCR library from RNA that was extracted from PBMCs. The sample also formed part of further work on T cells in Graves' hyperthyroidism and ophthalmopathy.

The sample consisted of peripheral blood mononuclear cells (PBMCs), taken at new diagnosis, from a patient treated with antithyroid drugs. Receptors were obtained from a woman under 30 with Graves disease.

This clonotype was counted many times. This sequence joins TRBV30 and TRBJ2-3; D is perhaps TRBD1 (6 bases). This CDR3 region has 15 residues. Germline lookup yields CDR1 GTSNPN and CDR2 SVGIG (reference sequence). Trimming took off 4 bases at V and 5 bases at J, with 19 bases between the two ends. The CDR3 DNA is TGTGCCTGGAACGGAGTGGGGGCCGTCGAAGATACGCAGTATTTT. This codes for CAWNGVGAVEDTQYF.

V usage is TRBV20-1 and J usage is TRBJ2-1, with D perhaps TRBD1 (6 bases). Per the germline V gene, CDR1 is DFQATT and CDR2 is SNEGSKA (reference sequence). The CDR3 runs to 16 residues. The V end lost 3 bases, the J end lost 0 bases, and 15 bases lay between the germline ends. CDR3 sequence reads: CSASDPGQSSYNEQFF. The CDR3, as DNA: TGCAGTGCTAGCGACCCAGGACAGAGCTCCTACAATGAGCAGTTCTTC.

This clonotype has ten or more counts. The J gene is TRBJ2-7, the V gene TRBV11-2; D ambiguous. Trimming left V 5 bases short and J 1 base short, with 9 bases between. Per the germline V gene, CDR1 is SGHAT and CDR2 is FQNNGV. The length of the CDR3 is 13 residues. CDR3: CASSPPSSYEQYF. As DNA, the CDR3 is TGTGCCAGCAGCCCCCCTAGTTCCTACGAGCAGTACTTC.

The rearrangement links TRBV6-2 or TRBV6-3 to TRBJ2-5; 8 nucleotides line up with TRBD1. CDR1 and CDR2 from the germline V gene are MNHEY and SVGEGT. This CDR3 region has 13 residues. The V gene end was trimmed by 6 bases and the J gene end by 2 bases; junction bases not matched to a gene: 2. In DNA, the CDR3 is TGTGCCAGCAGGGACAGGGCTCAAGAGACCCAGTACTTC. It codes for CASRDRAQETQYF.

On this clonotype itself: One end of the junction varies from germline; a read error may be responsible. J is TRBJ2-5 and V is TRBV3-1; 9 bases fit TRBD1. The CDR3 is 17 residues long. Germline V lookup: CDR1 LGHDT, CDR2 YNNKEL (reference sequence). CDR3 region: CAGSQGTGKVRGETQYF. CDR3 in DNA: TGTGCCGGCAGCCAAGGGACAGGGAAGGTTCGGGGGGAGACCCAGTACTTC.

This clonotype has a handful of counts. The V and J genes are TRBV2 and TRBJ1-1; no firm D call. This CDR3 contains 11 residues. Germline V gene lookup returns CDR1 SNHLY and CDR2 FYNNEI. Trimming stripped 3 bases from V and 11 bases from J, with 10 bases between. CDR3 in DNA: TGTGCCAGCAGTGACATTTCGACGGCTTTCTTT. Its translation is CASSDISTAFF.

The sample holds many counts of this clonotype. V and J are TRBV20-1 and TRBJ1-1; maybe TRBD1 (6 bases). There are 14 residues in the CDR3. Germline V gene sequence: CDR1 DFQATT, CDR2 SNEGSKA (reference sequence). V was shortened by 2 bases and J by 0 bases, with 10 bases between the two germline ends. Written as DNA, the CDR3 is TGCAGTGCTAGATTTAGGGGGGTGAACACTGAAGCTTTCTTT. Encoded protein: CSARFRGVNTEAFF.

V gene TRBV2 combines with J gene TRBJ1-4, with D maybe TRBD1 (5 bases). Germline CDR1 and CDR2: SNHLY and FYNNEI. V lost 1 base and J lost 1, with 7 bases in between. This CDR3 contains 15 residues. CDR3 nucleotides: TGTGCCAGCAGTGAAGGGCAGGGAACTAATGAAAAACTGTTTTTT. Amino acids: CASSEGQGTNEKLFF. Based on the CDR3 plus reference TRBV2 and TRBJ1-4, the full variable domain is EPEVTQTPSHQVTQMGQEVILRCVPISNHLYFYWYRQILGQKVEFLVSFYNNEISEKSEIFDDQFSVERPDGSNFTLKIRSTKLEDSAMYFCASSEGQGTNEKLFFGSGTQLSVL.

The sample holds one count of this clonotype. A much larger clonotype is one base distant, so this may be a read error. The chain combines TRBV27 with TRBJ2-2; 7 positions match TRBD2. Per germline, CDR1 MNHEY and CDR2 SMNVEV (reference sequence). CDR3 length: 15 residues. In nucleotides, the CDR3 is TGTGCCAGCAGTCTGACTAGCTTATACACCAGGGAGCTGTTTTTT. This gives the protein CASSLTSLYTRELFF.

This clonotype occurred once. The CDR3 DNA is TGTGCCAGCAGTCCGCGACAGGGTGATGAAAAACTGTTTTTT. Translating it yields CASSPRQGDEKLFF. The chain employs TRBV6-1 and TRBJ1-4; 7 bases match TRBD1. Trimming cost V 5 bases and J 6 bases; bases outside gene matches: 6. CDR1 is MNHNS and CDR2 is SASEGT in the germline V gene. The CDR3 sequence is 14 residues long.

This clonotype was picked up a small number of times. This chain joins TRBV11-2 and TRBJ1-2; TRBD1 is a possible D gene (5 bases). The CDR3 is made up of 15 amino acids. CDR1 is SGHAT and CDR2 is FQNNGV in the germline V gene. Trimming took off 6 bases at V and 2 bases at J, with 16 bases between the two ends. The CDR3 DNA reads TGTGCCAGCAGGCCCCCTCCCGGGACGAACTATGGCTACACCTTC. Translating it yields CASRPPPGTNYGYTF.

This clonotype was detected ten times or more. The chain couples TRBV30 to TRBJ2-5; weak D call: TRBD2 (7 bases). Germline CDR1 reads GTSNPN; CDR2 reads SVGIG (reference sequence). Trimming pared 2 bases from V and 5 bases from J, leaving 18 bases between. The CDR3 contains 15 residues. The CDR3 loop is CAWSIPRAGAETQYF. For the CDR3, the DNA is TGTGCCTGGAGTATCCCCAGGGCGGGGGCGGAGACCCAGTACTTC.

The CDR3 region is CASRPGTGYGYTF. The CDR3 DNA follows: TGTGCCAGCAGACCCGGGACAGGGTATGGCTACACCTTC. V and J are TRBV12-3 or TRBV12-4 and TRBJ1-2; 9 bases are shared with TRBD1. Losses at the gene ends were 6 bases for V and 5 bases for J; bases not matched to a gene: 4. The CDR3 is 13 residues long.

V gene TRBV28 combines with J gene TRBJ2-7; TRBD1 aligns across 7 bases. Trimming removed 3 bases from V and 2 bases from J; junction bases left unmatched: 7. CDR3 length equals 15 residues. Looked up from germline, CDR1 is MDHEN and CDR2 is SYDVKM. The CDR3 sequence: CASSFPAGQAYEQYF. For the CDR3, the DNA is TGTGCCAGCAGTTTTCCGGCCGGACAGGCCTACGAGCAGTACTTC.

This clonotype was counted ten times or more. The chain employs TRBV20-1 and TRBJ2-1, with 11 bases matching TRBD2. The CDR3 sequence is 16 residues long. Trimming removed 1 base from V and 5 bases from J; junction bases left unmatched: 7. CDR1 and CDR2 from the germline V gene are DFQATT and SNEGSKA (reference sequence). CDR3 coding DNA: TGCAGTGCTAGAGGCAATAGCGGGAGGGCCCACAATGAGCAGTTCTTC. Translated, it gives CSARGNSGRAHNEQFF.

This clonotype was recorded at least ten times. This chain uses TRBV5-6 with TRBJ1-1; D might be TRBD1 (5 bases). V was cut by 5 bases and J by 4 bases, with 15 bases left in between. The CDR3 covers 14 residues. Germline V gene lookup returns CDR1 SGHDT and CDR2 YYEEEE. The CDR3 protein is CASSPTGVRTEAFF. The CDR3 DNA is TGTGCCAGCAGTCCCACGGGGGTTCGCACTGAAGCTTTCTTT.

This clonotype was seen repeatedly, ten times or more. The chain recombines TRBV7-9 with TRBJ2-1; TRBD1 matches at 8 bases. Germline CDR1 reads SEHNR; CDR2 reads FQNEAQ (reference sequence). The CDR3 length is 15 residues. With 4 bases clipped from V and 7 bases from J, the junction kept 9 bases outside the gene matches. CDR3 in DNA: TGTGCCAGCAGCTCCCAGACAGGGGTGACGAATGAGCAGTTCTTC. Amino acids: CASSSQTGVTNEQFF.

This clonotype was recorded many times. The CDR3 sequence: CATAGAYEQYF. Here the CDR3 DNA reads TGTGCCACCGCAGGGGCCTACGAGCAGTACTTC. The chain recombines TRBV28 with TRBJ2-7; a weak D match, TRBD1 (6 bases). Trimming took off 10 bases at V and 2 bases at J, with 9 bases between the two ends. Germline values: CDR1 MDHEN, CDR2 SYDVKM. The CDR3 extends over 11 amino acids.

This clonotype was found many times. This chain uses TRBV18 with TRBJ2-7; the match to TRBD1 covers 9 bases. Germline values: CDR1 KGHSH, CDR2 LQKENI. The CDR3 is 13 residues long. Trimming cost V 2 bases and J 10 bases; bases outside gene matches: 6. The CDR3 region is CASSPNGQGSQYF. The CDR3 coding sequence is TGTGCCAGCTCACCAAACGGACAGGGGAGCCAGTACTTC.

This clonotype occurred many times. The chain has TRBV24-1 and TRBJ2-6; D unclear. CDR1 and CDR2 (germline): KGHDR, SFDVKD. This CDR3 spans 14 amino acids. This CDR3 is CPNLRGAGANVLTF. The CDR3 bases are TGTCCTAACCTGCGAGGCGCTGGGGCCAACGTCCTGACTTTC.

This clonotype appeared a few times. This chain connects TRBV6-2 or TRBV6-3 to TRBJ1-6, with TRBD1 matching over 10 bases. J was trimmed by 8 bases and V by 5 bases; bases with no gene match: 9. CDR3 length equals 16 residues. Germline V gene sequence: CDR1 MNHEY, CDR2 SVGEGT. The CDR3 nucleotides read TGTGCCAGCAGTACCCAAATCGGGACAGGGGATTCACCCCTCCACTTT. The encoded protein is CASSTQIGTGDSPLHF.